This TCR beta chain is from a study of T cells in Graves' hyperthyroidism and ophthalmopathy. This clonotype has ten or more counts. Template material for amplifying TCR beta CDR3 regions consisted of RNA transcripts. With the HTBI primer set, the TCR CDR3 went through a first round of RT-PCR. A single record per CDR3 protein comes from TCRdb applying MiXCR to the multiplex PCR reads. This table holds about 360,000 distinct CDR3 sequences, 19% found once. Germline values: CDR1 DFQATT, CDR2 SNEGSKA (reference sequence). The CDR3 runs 12 residues. The V end lost 3 bases, the J end lost 5 bases, and 10 bases lay between the germline ends.

The chain is built from TRBV20-1 and TRBJ2-5; D unresolved. The receptor's source is a woman between 18 and 29 years old with Graves' hyperthyroidism. The sequencing sample was made of blood. The CDR3 DNA reads TGCAGTGCTAGTGCTCCGGCGGAGACCCAGTACTTC. Translating gives CSASAPAETQYF.